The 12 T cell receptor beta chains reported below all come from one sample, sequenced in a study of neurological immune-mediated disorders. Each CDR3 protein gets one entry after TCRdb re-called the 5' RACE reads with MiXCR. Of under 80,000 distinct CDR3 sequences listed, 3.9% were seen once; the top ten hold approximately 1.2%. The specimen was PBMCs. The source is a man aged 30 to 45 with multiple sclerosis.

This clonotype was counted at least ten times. The CDR3 DNA is TGTGCCAGCAGCCCAGCGGGGGCTCAGCCCCAGCATTTT. Encoded protein: CASSPAGAQPQHF. The V call is TRBV7-2, the J call TRBJ1-5; weak D call: TRBD1 (6 bases). This CDR3 is 13 amino acids long. Germline V CDR1 and CDR2: SGHTA, FQGNSA. Trimming took 5 bases from V and 6 from J, leaving 11 bases between them.

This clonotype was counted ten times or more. Here the CDR3 DNA reads TGTGCCAGCAGCTCTAGGACAGGCATGGAGCAGTACTTC. Amino acid sequence: CASSSRTGMEQYF. V is TRBV11-2 and J is TRBJ2-7; TRBD1 matches at 7 bases. This CDR3 has 13 amino acids. The junction had 7 bases not matched to a gene; V was cut back by 4 bases and J by 7 bases. From germline, CDR1 is SGHAT and CDR2 FQNNGV.

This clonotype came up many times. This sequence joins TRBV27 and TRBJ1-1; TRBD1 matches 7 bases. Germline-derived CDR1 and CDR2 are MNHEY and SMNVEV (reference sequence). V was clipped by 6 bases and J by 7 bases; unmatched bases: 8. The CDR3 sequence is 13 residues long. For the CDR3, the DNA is TGTGCCAGCAGGCCCGCAGGGGGACGTGAAGCTTTCTTT. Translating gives CASRPAGGREAFF.

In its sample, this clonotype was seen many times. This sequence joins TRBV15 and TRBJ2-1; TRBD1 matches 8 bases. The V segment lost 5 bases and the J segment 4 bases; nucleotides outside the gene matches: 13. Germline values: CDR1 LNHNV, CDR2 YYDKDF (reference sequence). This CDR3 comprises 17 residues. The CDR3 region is CATSGGLQGDRYNEQFF. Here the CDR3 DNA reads TGTGCCACCAGCGGAGGATTACAGGGGGACCGATACAATGAGCAGTTCTTC.

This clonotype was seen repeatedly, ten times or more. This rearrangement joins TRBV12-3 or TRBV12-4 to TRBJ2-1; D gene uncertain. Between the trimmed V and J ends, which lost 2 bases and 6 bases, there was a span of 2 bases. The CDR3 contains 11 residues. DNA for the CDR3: TGTGCCAGCAGTTTACCCAATGAGCAGTTCTTC. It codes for CASSLPNEQFF.

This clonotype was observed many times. The CDR3 is CASSHHRDRGDEQYF. The CDR3 coding sequence is TGTGCCAGCAGCCACCACAGGGACAGGGGCGACGAGCAGTACTTC. The chain has TRBV3-1 and TRBJ2-7; TRBD1 matches 10 bases. In germline, CDR1 is LGHDT, CDR2 YNNKEL (reference sequence). Trimming cost V 3 bases and J 5 bases; bases outside gene matches: 7. This CDR3 has 15 residues.

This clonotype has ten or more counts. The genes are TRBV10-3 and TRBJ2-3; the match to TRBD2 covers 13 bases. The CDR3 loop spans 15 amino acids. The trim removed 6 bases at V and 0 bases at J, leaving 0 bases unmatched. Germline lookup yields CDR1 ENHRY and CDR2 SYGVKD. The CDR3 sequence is CAIRGLAGSTDTQYF. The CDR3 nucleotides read TGTGCCATCAGGGGACTAGCGGGGAGCACAGATACGCAGTATTTT.

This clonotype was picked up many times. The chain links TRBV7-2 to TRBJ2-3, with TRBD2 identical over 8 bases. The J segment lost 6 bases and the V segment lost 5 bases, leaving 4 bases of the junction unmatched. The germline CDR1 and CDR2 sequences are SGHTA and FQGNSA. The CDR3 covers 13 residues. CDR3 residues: CASSTSGKDTQYF. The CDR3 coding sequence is TGTGCCAGCAGCACTAGCGGCAAGGATACGCAGTATTTT.

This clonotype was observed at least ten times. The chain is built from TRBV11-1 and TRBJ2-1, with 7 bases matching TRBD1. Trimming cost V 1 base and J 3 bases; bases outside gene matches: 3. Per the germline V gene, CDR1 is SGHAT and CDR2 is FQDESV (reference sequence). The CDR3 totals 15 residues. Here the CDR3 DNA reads TGTGCCAGCAGCTTAGGGGGACAGAGCTACAATGAGCAGTTCTTC. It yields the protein CASSLGGQSYNEQFF.

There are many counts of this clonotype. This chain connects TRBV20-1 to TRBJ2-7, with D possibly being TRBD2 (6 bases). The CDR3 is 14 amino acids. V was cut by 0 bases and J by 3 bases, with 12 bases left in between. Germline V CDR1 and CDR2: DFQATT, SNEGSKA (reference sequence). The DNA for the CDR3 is TGCAGTGCTAGAGATCGGGGTAGCGGCTACGAGCAGTACTTC. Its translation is CSARDRGSGYEQYF.

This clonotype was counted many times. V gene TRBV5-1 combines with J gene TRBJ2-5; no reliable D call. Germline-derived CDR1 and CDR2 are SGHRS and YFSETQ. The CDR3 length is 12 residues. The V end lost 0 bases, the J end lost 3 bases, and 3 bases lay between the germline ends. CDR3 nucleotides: TGCGCCAGCAGCTTGGGGGAAGAGACCCAGTACTTC. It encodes CASSLGEETQYF. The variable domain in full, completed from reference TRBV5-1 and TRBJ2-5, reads KAGVTQTPRYLIKTRGQQVTLSCSPISGHRSVSWYQQTPGQGLQFLFEYFSETQRNKGNFPGRFSGRQFSNSRSEMNVSTLELGDSALYLCASSLGEETQYFGPGTRLLVL.

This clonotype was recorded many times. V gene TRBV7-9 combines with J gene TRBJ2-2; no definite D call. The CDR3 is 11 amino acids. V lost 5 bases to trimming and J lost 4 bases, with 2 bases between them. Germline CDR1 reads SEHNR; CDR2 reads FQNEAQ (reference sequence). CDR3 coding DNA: TGTGCCAGCAGCCTCACCGGGGAGCTGTTTTTT. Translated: CASSLTGELFF.